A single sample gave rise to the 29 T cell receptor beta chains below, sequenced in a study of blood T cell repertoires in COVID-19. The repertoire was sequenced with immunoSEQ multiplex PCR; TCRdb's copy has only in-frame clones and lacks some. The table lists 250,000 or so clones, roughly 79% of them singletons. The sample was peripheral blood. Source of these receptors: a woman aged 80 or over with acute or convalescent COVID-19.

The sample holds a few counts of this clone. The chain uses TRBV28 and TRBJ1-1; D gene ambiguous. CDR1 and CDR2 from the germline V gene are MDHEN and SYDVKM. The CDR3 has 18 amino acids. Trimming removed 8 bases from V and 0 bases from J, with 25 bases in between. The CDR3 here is CASQSRRGLGPMNTEAFF. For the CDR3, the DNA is TGTGCCAGCCAATCACGGCGGGGTCTTGGACCCATGAACACTGAAGCTTTCTTT.

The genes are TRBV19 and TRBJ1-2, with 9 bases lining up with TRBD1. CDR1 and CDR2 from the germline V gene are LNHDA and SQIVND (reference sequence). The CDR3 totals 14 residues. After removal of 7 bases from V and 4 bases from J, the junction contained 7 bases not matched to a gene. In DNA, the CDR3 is TGTGCCAGTATTATGACAGGGGGTAGCTATGGCTACACCTTC. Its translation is CASIMTGGSYGYTF.

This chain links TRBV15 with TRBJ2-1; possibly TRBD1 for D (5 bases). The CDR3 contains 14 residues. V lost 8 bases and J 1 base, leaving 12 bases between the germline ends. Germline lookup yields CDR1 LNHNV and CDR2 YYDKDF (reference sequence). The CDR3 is CATSGQGSYNEQFF. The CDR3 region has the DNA TGTGCCACCTCCGGGCAGGGATCCTACAATGAGCAGTTCTTC.

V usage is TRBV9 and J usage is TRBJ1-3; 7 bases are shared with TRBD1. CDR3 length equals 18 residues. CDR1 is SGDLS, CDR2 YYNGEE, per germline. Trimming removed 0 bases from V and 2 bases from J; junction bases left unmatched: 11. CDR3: CASSVEPTSGTAGNTIYF. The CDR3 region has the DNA TGTGCCAGCAGCGTAGAGCCAACCTCGGGGACAGCTGGAAACACCATATATTTT. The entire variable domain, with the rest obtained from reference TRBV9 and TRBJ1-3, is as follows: DSGVTQTPKHLITATGQRVTLRCSPRSGDLSVYWYQQSLDQGLQFLIQYYNGEERAKGNILERFSAQQFPDLHSELNLSSLELGDSALYFCASSVEPTSGTAGNTIYFGEGSWLTVV.

The CDR3 DNA reads TGTGCCAGTAACGACAGGGGGAACACTGAAGCTTTCTTT. It yields the protein CASNDRGNTEAFF. The chain recombines TRBV19 with TRBJ1-1; TRBD1 aligns across 8 bases. V dropped 7 bases and J dropped 1; count of bases not matched to a gene: 2. The V gene's germline CDR1 is LNHDA and CDR2 SQIVND (reference sequence). The CDR3 spans 13 residues.

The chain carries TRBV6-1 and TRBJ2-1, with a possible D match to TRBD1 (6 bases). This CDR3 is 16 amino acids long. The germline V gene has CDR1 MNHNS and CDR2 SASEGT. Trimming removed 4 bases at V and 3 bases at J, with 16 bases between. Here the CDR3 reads CASSGLGTLLYNEQFF. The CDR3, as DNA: TGTGCCAGCAGTGGCCTTGGGACACTTCTCTACAATGAGCAGTTCTTC.

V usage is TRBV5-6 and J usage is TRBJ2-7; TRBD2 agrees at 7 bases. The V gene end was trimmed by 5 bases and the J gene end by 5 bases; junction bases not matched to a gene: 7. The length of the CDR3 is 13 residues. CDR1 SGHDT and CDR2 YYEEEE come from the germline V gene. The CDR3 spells CASSSGGTDEQYF. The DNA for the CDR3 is TGTGCCAGCAGTTCGGGGGGAACGGACGAGCAGTACTTC.

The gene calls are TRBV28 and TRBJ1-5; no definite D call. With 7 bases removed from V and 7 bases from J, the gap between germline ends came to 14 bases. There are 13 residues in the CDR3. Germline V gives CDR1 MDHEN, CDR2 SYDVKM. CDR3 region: CASTLGLTQPQHF. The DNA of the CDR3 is TGTGCCAGCACCCTAGGACTCACACAGCCCCAGCATTTT.

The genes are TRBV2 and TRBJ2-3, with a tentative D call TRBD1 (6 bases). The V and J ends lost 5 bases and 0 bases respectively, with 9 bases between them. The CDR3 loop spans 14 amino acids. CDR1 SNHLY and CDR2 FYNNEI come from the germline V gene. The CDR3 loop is CASSRDTSTDTQYF. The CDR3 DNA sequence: TGTGCCAGCAGTCGGGACACCAGCACAGATACGCAGTATTTT. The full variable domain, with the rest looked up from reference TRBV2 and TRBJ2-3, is EPEVTQTPSHQVTQMGQEVILRCVPISNHLYFYWYRQILGQKVEFLVSFYNNEISEKSEIFDDQFSVERPDGSNFTLKIRSTKLEDSAMYFCASSRDTSTDTQYFGPGTRLTVL.

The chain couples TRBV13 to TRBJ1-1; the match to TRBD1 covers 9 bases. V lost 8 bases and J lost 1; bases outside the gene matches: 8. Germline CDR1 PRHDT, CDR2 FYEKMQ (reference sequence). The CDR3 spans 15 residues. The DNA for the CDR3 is TGTGCCAGCGGACAACAGGGGGCAAGGAACACTGAAGCTTTCTTT. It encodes CASGQQGARNTEAFF.

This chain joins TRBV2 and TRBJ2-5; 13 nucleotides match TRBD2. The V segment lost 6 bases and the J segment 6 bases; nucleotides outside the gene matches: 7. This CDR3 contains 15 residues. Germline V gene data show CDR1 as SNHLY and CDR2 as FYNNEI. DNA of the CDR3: TGTGCCAGCAGGACCCGGACTAGCGGGAGCAAGACCCAGTACTTC. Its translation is CASRTRTSGSKTQYF.

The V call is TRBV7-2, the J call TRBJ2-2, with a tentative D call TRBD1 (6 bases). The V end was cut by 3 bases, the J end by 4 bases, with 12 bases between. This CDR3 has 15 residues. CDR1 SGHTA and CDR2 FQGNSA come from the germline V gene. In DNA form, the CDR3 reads TGTGCCAGCAGCTTGCAGGGGAGAGGCACCGGGGAGCTGTTTTTT. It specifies CASSLQGRGTGELFF.

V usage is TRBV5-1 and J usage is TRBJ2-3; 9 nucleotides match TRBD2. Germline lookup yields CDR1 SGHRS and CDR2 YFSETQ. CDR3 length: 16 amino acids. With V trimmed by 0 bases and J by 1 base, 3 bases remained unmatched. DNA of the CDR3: TGCGCCAGCAGCTTGGGACTAGCGGACCGCACAGATACGCAGTATTTT. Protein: CASSLGLADRTDTQYF.

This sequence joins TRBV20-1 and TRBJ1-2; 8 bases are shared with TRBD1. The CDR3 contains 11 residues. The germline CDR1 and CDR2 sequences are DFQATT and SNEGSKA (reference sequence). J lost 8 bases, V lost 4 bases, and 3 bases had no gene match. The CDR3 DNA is TGCAGTGCTAACGACAGGGGAGGCTACACCTTC. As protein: CSANDRGGYTF.

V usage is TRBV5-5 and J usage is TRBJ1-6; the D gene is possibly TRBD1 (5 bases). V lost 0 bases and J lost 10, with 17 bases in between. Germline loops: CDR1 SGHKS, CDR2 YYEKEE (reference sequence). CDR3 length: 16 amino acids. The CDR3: CASSLGQPVPESPLHF. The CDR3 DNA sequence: TGTGCCAGCAGCTTGGGACAGCCGGTCCCGGAGTCACCCCTCCACTTT.

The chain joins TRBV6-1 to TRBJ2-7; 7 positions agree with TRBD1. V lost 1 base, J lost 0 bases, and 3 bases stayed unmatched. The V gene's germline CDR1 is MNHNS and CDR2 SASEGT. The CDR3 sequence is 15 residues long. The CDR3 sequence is CASSEVRTGSYEQYF. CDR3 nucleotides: TGTGCCAGCAGTGAAGTCAGGACAGGCTCCTACGAGCAGTACTTC.

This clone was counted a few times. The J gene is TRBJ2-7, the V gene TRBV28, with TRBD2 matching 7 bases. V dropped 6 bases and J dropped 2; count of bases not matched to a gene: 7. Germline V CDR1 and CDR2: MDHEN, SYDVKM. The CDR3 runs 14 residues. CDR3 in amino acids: CASSPWGGAYEQYF. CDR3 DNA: TGTGCCAGCAGCCCCTGGGGAGGGGCCTACGAGCAGTACTTC. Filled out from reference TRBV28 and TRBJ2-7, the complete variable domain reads DVKVTQSSRYLVKRTGEKVFLECVQDMDHENMFWYRQDPGLGLRLIYFSYDVKMKEKGDIPEGYSVSREKKERFSLILESASTNQTSMYLCASSPWGGAYEQYFGPGTRLTVT.

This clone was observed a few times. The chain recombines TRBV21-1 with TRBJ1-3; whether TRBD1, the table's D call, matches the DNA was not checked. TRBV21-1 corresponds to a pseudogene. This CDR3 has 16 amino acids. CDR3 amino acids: CASSSGQASSGNTIYF. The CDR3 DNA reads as TGTGCCAGCAGCAGCGGACAGGCGAGCTCTGGAAACACCATATATTTT.

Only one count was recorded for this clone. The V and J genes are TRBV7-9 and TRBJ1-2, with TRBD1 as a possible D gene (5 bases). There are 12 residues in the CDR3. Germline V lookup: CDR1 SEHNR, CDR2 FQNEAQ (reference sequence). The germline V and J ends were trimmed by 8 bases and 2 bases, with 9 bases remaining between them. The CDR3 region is CASGGGNYGYTF. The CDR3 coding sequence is TGTGCCAGCGGGGGAGGGAACTATGGCTACACCTTC.

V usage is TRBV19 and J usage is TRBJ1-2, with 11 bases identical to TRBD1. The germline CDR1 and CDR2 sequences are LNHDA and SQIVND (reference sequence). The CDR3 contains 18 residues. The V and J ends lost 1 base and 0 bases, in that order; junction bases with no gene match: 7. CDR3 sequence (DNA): TGTGCCAGTAGTATAGCGGGGGACAGGGGGAGACCTAACTATGGCTACACCTTC. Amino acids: CASSIAGDRGRPNYGYTF. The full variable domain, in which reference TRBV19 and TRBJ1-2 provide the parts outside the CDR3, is DGGITQSPKYLFRKEGQNVTLSCEQNLNHDAMYWYRQDPGQGLRLIYYSQIVNDFQKGDIAEGYSVSREKKESFPLTVTSAQKNPTAFYLCASSIAGDRGRPNYGYTFGSGTRLTVV.

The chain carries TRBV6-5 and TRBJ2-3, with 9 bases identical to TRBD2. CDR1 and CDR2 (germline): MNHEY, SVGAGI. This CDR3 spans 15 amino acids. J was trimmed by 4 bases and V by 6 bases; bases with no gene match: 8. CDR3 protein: CASSGGGAGSDTQYF. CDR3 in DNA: TGTGCCAGCAGCGGCGGGGGGGCCGGGTCAGATACGCAGTATTTT.

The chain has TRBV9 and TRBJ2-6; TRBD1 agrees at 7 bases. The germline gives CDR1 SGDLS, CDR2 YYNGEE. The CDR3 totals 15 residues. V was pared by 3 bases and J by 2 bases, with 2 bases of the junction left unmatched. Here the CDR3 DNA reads TGTGCCAGCAGCGGAGACAGGGCTGGGGCCAACGTCCTGACTTTC. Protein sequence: CASSGDRAGANVLTF. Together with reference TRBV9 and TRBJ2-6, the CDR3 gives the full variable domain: DSGVTQTPKHLITATGQRVTLRCSPRSGDLSVYWYQQSLDQGLQFLIQYYNGEERAKGNILERFSAQQFPDLHSELNLSSLELGDSALYFCASSGDRAGANVLTFGAGSRLTVL.

The CDR3 reads CASRTRGTSTDTQYF. The CDR3 coding sequence is TGTGCCAGCAGGACCCGCGGAACTAGCACAGATACGCAGTATTTT. This chain joins TRBV6-6 and TRBJ2-3; no definite D call. CDR3 length equals 15 residues. CDR1 and CDR2 from the germline V gene are MNHNY and SVGAGI (reference sequence). V dropped 6 bases and J dropped 0 bases, with 13 bases sitting between them.

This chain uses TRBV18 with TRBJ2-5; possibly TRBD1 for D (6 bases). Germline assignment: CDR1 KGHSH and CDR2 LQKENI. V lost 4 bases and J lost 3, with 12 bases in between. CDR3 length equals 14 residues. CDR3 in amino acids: CASSLNRAEETQYF. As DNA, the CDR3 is TGTGCCAGCTCACTAAACAGGGCAGAAGAGACCCAGTACTTC.

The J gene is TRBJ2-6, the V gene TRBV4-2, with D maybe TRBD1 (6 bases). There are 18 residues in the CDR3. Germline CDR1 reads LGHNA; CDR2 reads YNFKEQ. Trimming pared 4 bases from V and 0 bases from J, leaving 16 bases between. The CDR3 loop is CASSPSGQRHSGANVLTF. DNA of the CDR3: TGTGCCAGCAGCCCCTCAGGACAGCGACACTCTGGGGCCAACGTCCTGACTTTC.

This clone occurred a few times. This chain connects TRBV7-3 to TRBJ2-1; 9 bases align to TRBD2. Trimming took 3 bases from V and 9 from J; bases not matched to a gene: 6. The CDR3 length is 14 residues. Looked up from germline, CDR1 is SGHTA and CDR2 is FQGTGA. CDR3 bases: TGTGCCAGCAGCTTGGGCGGGGGGGCCGGTGAGCAGTTCTTC. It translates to CASSLGGGAGEQFF.

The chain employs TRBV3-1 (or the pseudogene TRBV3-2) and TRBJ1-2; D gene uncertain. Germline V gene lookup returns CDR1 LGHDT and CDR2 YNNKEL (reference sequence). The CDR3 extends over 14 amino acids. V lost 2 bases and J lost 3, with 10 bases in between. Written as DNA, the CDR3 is TGTGCCAGCAGCCAATACGGTATGGACTATGGCTACACCTTC. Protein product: CASSQYGMDYGYTF.

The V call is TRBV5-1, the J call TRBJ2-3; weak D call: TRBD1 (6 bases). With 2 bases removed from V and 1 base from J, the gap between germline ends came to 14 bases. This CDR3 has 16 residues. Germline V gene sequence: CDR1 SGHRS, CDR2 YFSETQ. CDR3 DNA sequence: TGCGCCAGCAGCTTCTTCCCTGCAGGGGGCACAGATACGCAGTATTTT. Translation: CASSFFPAGGTDTQYF.

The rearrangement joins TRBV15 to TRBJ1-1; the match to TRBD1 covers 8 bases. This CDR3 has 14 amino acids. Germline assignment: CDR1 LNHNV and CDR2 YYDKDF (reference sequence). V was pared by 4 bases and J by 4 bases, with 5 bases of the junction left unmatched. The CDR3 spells CATSKNRGGTEAFF. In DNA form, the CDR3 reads TGTGCCACCAGCAAGAACAGGGGGGGCACTGAAGCTTTCTTT.